One sample yielded the 9 T cell receptor beta chains listed below, sequenced in a study of T cell repertoires in cytomegalovirus infection. MiXCR, run by TCRdb on the reads, gives a single entry per CDR3 protein. The repertoire consists of 160,000 or so distinct CDR3 sequences, with over 15% occurring once and the leading ten covering roughly 20%. The sequenced sample was CD8+ T cells from PBMCs. These TCRs come from a human donor in good health (CMV status not recorded). Some clones in this sample may be carry-over from other donors' samples.

In its sample, this clonotype was seen a few times. The chain couples TRBV6-5 to TRBJ1-5; D is unresolved. The length of the CDR3 is 14 residues. Germline CDR1 is MNHEY and CDR2 is SVGAGI. The ends were cut back, 5 bases at V and 6 bases at J, with 14 bases in the middle. The CDR3 spells CASSPSGVGQPQHF. The CDR3 region has the DNA TGTGCCAGCAGTCCCAGCGGGGTTGGTCAGCCCCAGCATTTT.

There are a few counts of this clonotype. The chain has TRBV7-2 and TRBJ1-3; no definite D call. Trimming took 0 bases from V and 3 from J, leaving 21 bases between them. Germline assignment: CDR1 SGHTA and CDR2 FQGNSA. The CDR3 covers 19 residues. CDR3: CASSLAVAARTSSGNTIYF. Here the CDR3 DNA reads TGTGCCAGCAGCTTAGCGGTGGCAGCGAGAACCTCAAGTGGAAACACCATATATTTT.

The chain has TRBV28 and TRBJ2-7; 7 bases match TRBD2. J lost 2 bases, V lost 3 bases, and 7 bases had no gene match. The CDR3 length is 15 residues. Germline lookup yields CDR1 MDHEN and CDR2 SYDVKM. The CDR3 protein is CASSFLLADTYEQYF. The CDR3 bases are TGTGCCAGCAGTTTTCTCCTAGCGGATACCTACGAGCAGTACTTC.

This clonotype was found many times. This chain links TRBV7-3 with TRBJ2-2; D is uncertain. This CDR3 is 12 amino acids long. The V end lost 3 bases, the J end lost 7 bases, and 6 bases lay between the germline ends. Per germline, CDR1 SGHTA and CDR2 FQGTGA. CDR3 residues: CASSFKGGELFF. The DNA for the CDR3 is TGTGCCAGCAGCTTCAAAGGCGGGGAGCTGTTTTTT.

This clonotype has more than one count but fewer than ten. The J gene is TRBJ1-5, the V gene TRBV7-8; D uncertain. The germline V gene encodes CDR1 SGHVS and CDR2 FQNEAQ. Between the trimmed V and J ends, which lost 3 bases and 0 bases, there was a span of 6 bases. The CDR3 runs 14 residues. The CDR3 region is CASSFRHSNQPQHF. The CDR3 DNA sequence: TGTGCCAGCAGCTTCCGGCATAGCAATCAGCCCCAGCATTTT.

This clonotype has a count of ten or more. V is TRBV28 and J is TRBJ1-5; no clear D gene. Trimming took off 7 bases at V and 6 bases at J, with 13 bases between the two ends. In germline, CDR1 is MDHEN, CDR2 SYDVKM. The CDR3 loop spans 13 amino acids. Here the CDR3 DNA reads TGTGCCAGCAACAGTGTCCGAGGTCAGCCCCAGCATTTT. Translating it yields CASNSVRGQPQHF.

Ten or more counts support this clonotype. The J gene is TRBJ2-6, the V gene TRBV7-2; possibly TRBD1 for D (5 bases). Trimming took 3 bases from V and 2 from J, leaving 5 bases between them. The CDR3 contains 14 residues. Per germline, CDR1 SGHTA and CDR2 FQGNSA. CDR3: CASSFRAGANVLTF. The DNA of the CDR3 is TGTGCCAGCAGCTTCAGGGCTGGGGCCAACGTCCTGACTTTC.

The chain carries TRBV19 and TRBJ2-1; D unresolved. CDR3 length: 14 residues. Germline V CDR1 and CDR2: LNHDA, SQIVND (reference sequence). Deletions cut 3 bases from V and 0 bases from J, with 6 bases between. Written as DNA, the CDR3 is TGTGCCAGTAGTATGGTCGGCTCCTACAATGAGCAGTTCTTC. This gives the protein CASSMVGSYNEQFF.

J is TRBJ1-2 and V is TRBV29-1, with 8 bases that match TRBD1. This CDR3 has 15 residues. Germline V gene lookup returns CDR1 SQVTM and CDR2 ANQGSEA. With 6 bases clipped from V and 3 bases from J, the junction kept 12 bases outside the gene matches. DNA for the CDR3: TGCAGCGTGCACGGGGACAGGAAGGAGGACTATGGCTACACCTTC. Amino acids: CSVHGDRKEDYGYTF.